This T cell receptor (beta chain) was observed in a study of T cell changes during pregnancy in multiple sclerosis. Clones were read by immunoSEQ multiplex PCR, and TCRdb kept only the in-frame ones, dropping some. This table holds about 39,000 clones, roughly nine tenths found once. This clonotype was obtained from a female donor in good health, enrolled as a control in a pregnancy study. This specimen consisted of CD4+ T cells from peripheral blood mononuclear cells, obtained in the first trimester of pregnancy.

Here the CDR3 reads CATSRVLQGRAYNEQFF. The DNA for the CDR3 is TGTGCCACCAGCAGGGTCCTACAGGGCCGAGCCTACAATGAGCAGTTCTTC. V and J are TRBV15 and TRBJ2-1, with D perhaps TRBD1 (6 bases). Germline lookup yields CDR1 LNHNV and CDR2 YYDKDF (reference sequence). This CDR3 has 17 amino acids. Trimming took off 3 bases at V and 2 bases at J, with 17 bases between the two ends.